This TCR beta chain is from a study of cytomegalovirus exposure and HLA in healthy donors. Study-level background: There were about 86 million unique TCRs (from HLA-typed donors) in an early data release. Overall study findings and caveats: The records held CMV serostatus as the only immune exposure information.

This clone was seen a single time. Its antigen is unknown. Germline lookup yields CDR1 SNHLY and CDR2 FYNNEI. CDR3 length equals 12 residues. Trimming shortened V by 6 bases and J by 4 bases, and 7 bases separated the two germline ends. The PCR had 60 Vbeta and 13 Jbeta primers. Produced via immunoSEQ multiplex PCR; TCRdb's table is partial and in-frame only. This table holds some 110,000 clones, over 70% found once. The origin of this receptor is a male donor in good health and CMV-seronegative. This chain connects TRBV2 to TRBJ2-1; tentatively, D is TRBD2 (5 bases). What was sequenced was PBMCs. The CDR3 DNA follows: TGTGCCAGCAGGGACTTTTACAATGAGCAGTTCTTC. It yields the protein CASRDFYNEQFF.